The 11 T cell receptor beta chains in this list originate from one sample, sequenced in a study of chemoradiotherapy in HPV16-positive cancers. Clones were read by immunoSEQ multiplex PCR, and TCRdb kept only the in-frame ones, dropping some. Of roughly 1,200 clones listed, 85% are singletons. Sequences were derived from tumor tissue, sampled from a patient who underwent chemoradiotherapy. These receptors originate from a human donor with HPV-associated anogenital cancer.

This chain joins TRBV10-2 and TRBJ1-2; weak D call: TRBD1 (6 bases). This CDR3 comprises 16 residues. Germline CDR1 and CDR2: WSHSY and SAAADI. The V end lost 0 bases, the J end lost 4 bases, and 15 bases lay between the germline ends. In nucleotides, the CDR3 is TGCGCCAGCAGTGAGTCGTGGGAGGGGGGACCCTATGGCTACACCTTC. Translation: CASSESWEGGPYGYTF.

This chain connects TRBV2 to TRBJ2-5; 10 nucleotides align to TRBD2. The CDR3 loop spans 16 amino acids. Unmatched junction bases numbered 12, after V lost 6 bases and J lost 5 bases. CDR1 and CDR2 from the germline V gene are SNHLY and FYNNEI. The CDR3 spells CASRRDLAGVRETQYF. CDR3 DNA sequence: TGTGCCAGCAGGCGAGACCTAGCGGGAGTTCGGGAGACCCAGTACTTC.

This clone was found a few times. V gene TRBV4-3 combines with J gene TRBJ1-2, with 8 bases aligning to TRBD1. V shed 1 base and J 4 bases; nucleotides not matched to a gene: 8. The CDR3 extends over 16 amino acids. The germline gives CDR1 LGHNA, CDR2 YSLEER. CDR3 region: CASSQGGTGYIYGYTF. DNA of the CDR3: TGCGCCAGCAGCCAAGGCGGGACAGGTTACATCTATGGCTACACCTTC.

As concerns this clone: Germline is not matched at one junction end, which may reflect a read error. The rearrangement joins TRBV7-7 to TRBJ2-3; 11 nucleotides align to TRBD2. Germline lookup yields CDR1 SSHAT and CDR2 FNYEAQ (reference sequence). This CDR3 spans 16 amino acids. The CDR3 is CASSLGSGGAGDTQYF. Written as DNA, the CDR3 is TGTGCTAGCAGCTTAGGTAGCGGGGGGGCTGGTGATACGCAGTATTTT.

The V gene is TRBV6-1, the J gene TRBJ1-3; D may be TRBD1 (6 bases). This CDR3 is built from 15 residues. Trimming removed 5 bases at V and 0 bases at J, with 11 bases between. The V gene's germline CDR1 is MNHNS and CDR2 SASEGT. This chain's CDR3 is CASSIRGLSGNTIYF. The CDR3 coding sequence is TGTGCCAGCAGTATTCGGGGGCTCTCTGGAAACACCATATATTTT.

J is TRBJ2-7 and V is TRBV6-1, with D perhaps matching TRBD1 (5 bases). The CDR3 sequence is 14 residues long. V was cut by 1 base and J by 1 base, with 8 bases left in between. From germline, CDR1 is MNHNS and CDR2 SASEGT. The CDR3 loop is CASSEVKGSYEQYF. The CDR3 region has the DNA TGTGCCAGCAGTGAAGTAAAGGGGTCCTACGAGCAGTACTTC.

The gene calls are TRBV5-6 and TRBJ2-5, with D possibly being TRBD1 (5 bases). Germline loops: CDR1 SGHDT, CDR2 YYEEEE. The CDR3 totals 15 residues. The ends were cut back, 1 base at V and 5 bases at J, with 15 bases in the middle. In nucleotides, the CDR3 is TGTGCCAGCAGCTTGTTAGGGGCTTTCGGTGAGACCCAGTACTTC. This sequence encodes CASSLLGAFGETQYF.

This clone came up once. This rearrangement joins TRBV6-1 to TRBJ1-1; no firm D call. V lost 5 bases, J lost 5 bases, and 12 bases lay in between. The CDR3 extends over 13 amino acids. CDR1 MNHNS and CDR2 SASEGT come from the germline V gene. CDR3 coding DNA: TGTGCCAGCAGTCCAAGTCTCCAGACTGAAGCTTTCTTT. It codes for CASSPSLQTEAFF.

This chain uses TRBV6-1 with TRBJ2-5; a weak D match, TRBD1 (6 bases). Germline V gene lookup returns CDR1 MNHNS and CDR2 SASEGT. The CDR3 extends over 14 amino acids. V dropped 5 bases and J dropped 5 bases, with 15 bases sitting between them. Written as DNA, the CDR3 is TGTGCCAGCAGTCCAAGGGGGAGTGGGGAGACCCAGTACTTC. Residues: CASSPRGSGETQYF.

The chain uses TRBV6-5 and TRBJ1-2; a weak D match, TRBD1 (6 bases). Between the trimmed V and J ends, which lost 6 bases and 8 bases, there was a span of 19 bases. The germline CDR1 and CDR2 sequences are MNHEY and SVGAGI. The CDR3 is made up of 14 amino acids. The DNA of the CDR3 is TGTGCCAGCAGGATATTCGGGGGCAGTCTGGGCTACACCTTC. It encodes CASRIFGGSLGYTF.

The chain couples TRBV14 to TRBJ2-3; 7 nucleotides line up with TRBD1. The CDR3 runs 17 residues. Per germline, CDR1 SGHDN and CDR2 FVKESK. V was pared by 3 bases and J by 2 bases, with 11 bases of the junction left unmatched. The DNA of the CDR3 is TGTGCCAGCAGCCAGCAGGGACAGCGTTTTTTCACAGATACGCAGTATTTT. Translated: CASSQQGQRFFTDTQYF.